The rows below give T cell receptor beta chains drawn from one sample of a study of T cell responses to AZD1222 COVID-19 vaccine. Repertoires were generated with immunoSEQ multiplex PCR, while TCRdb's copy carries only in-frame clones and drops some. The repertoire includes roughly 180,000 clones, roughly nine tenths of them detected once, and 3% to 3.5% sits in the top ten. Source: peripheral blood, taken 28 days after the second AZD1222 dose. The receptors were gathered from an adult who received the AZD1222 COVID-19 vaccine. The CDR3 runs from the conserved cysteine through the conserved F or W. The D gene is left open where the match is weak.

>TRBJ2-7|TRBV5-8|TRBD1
CASSLYRTGGFSEQYF
TGTGCCAGCAGCTTGTATCGCACAGGGGGATTTTCCGAGCAGTACTTC
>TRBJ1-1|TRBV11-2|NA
CASSLEARNTEAFF
TGTGCCAGCAGCTTAGAGGCCAGAAACACTGAAGCTTTCTTT
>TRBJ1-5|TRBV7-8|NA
CASSLGTANQPQHF
TGTGCCAGCAGCTTAGGTACCGCTAATCAGCCCCAGCATTTT
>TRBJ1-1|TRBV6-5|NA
CASGPMRGGATEAFF
TGTGCCAGCGGACCAATGAGGGGGGGTGCCACTGAAGCTTTCTTT
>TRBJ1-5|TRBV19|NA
CASSIGVSRGQPQHF
TGTGCCAGTAGTATAGGAGTCAGTCGGGGGCAGCCCCAGCATTTT
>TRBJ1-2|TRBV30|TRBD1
CAWKGDRGSSYGYTF
TGTGCCTGGAAGGGGGACAGGGGATCTTCCTATGGCTACACCTTC
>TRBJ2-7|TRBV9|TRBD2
CASSLTSGSYEQYF
TGTGCCAGCAGCCTTACTAGCGGGTCCTACGAGCAGTACTTC
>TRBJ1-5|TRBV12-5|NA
CASGLDTGGNQPQHF
TGTGCTAGTGGTTTGGACACAGGTGGCAATCAGCCCCAGCATTTT
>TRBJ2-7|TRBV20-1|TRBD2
CSANERGTRSSYEQYF
TGCAGTGCTAATGAACGTGGGACTAGGAGCTCCTACGAGCAGTACTTC
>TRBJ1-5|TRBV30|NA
CAWGKQGYQPQHF
TGTGCCTGGGGGAAACAGGGATATCAGCCCCAGCATTTT
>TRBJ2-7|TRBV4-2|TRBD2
CASSQGTSFGGEYF
TGTGCCAGCAGCCAGGGGACTAGTTTTGGGGGAGAGTACTTC
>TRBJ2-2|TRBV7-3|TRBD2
CASSPRSGLAENTGELFF
TGTGCCAGCAGCCCTCGATCGGGACTAGCGGAGAACACCGGGGAGCTGTTTTTT